This is a list of T cell receptor beta chains from one sample in a study of blood T cell repertoires in COVID-19. Sequencing was performed with immunoSEQ multiplex PCR; in TCRdb, only in-frame clones are kept and a portion is missing. Among tens of thousands of clones, 80% were seen once, and the ten largest hold approximately 21%. Input material: peripheral blood. These TCRs come from an elderly woman with acute or convalescent COVID-19. Both conserved end residues are part of each CDR3. The order of the fields is V gene, clone size, D gene, J gene, CDR3 protein, CDR3 DNA. D genes are given only for firm matches. Clone size is given for some rows only: seen once, a few or many times, or a class if the clone is expanded.

TRBV10-3,.,TRBD1,TRBJ2-2,CAIWTGLGDTGELFF,TGTGCCATATGGACAGGGCTCGGCGACACCGGGGAGCTGTTTTTT
TRBV7-9,.,TRBD2,TRBJ2-5,CASTRGGAVETQYF,TGTGCCAGCACCCGGGGGGGAGCGGTAGAGACCCAGTACTTC
TRBV7-9,.,TRBD2,TRBJ2-5,CASSSWTSEETQYF,TGTGCCAGCAGCTCCTGGACTAGCGAAGAGACCCAGTACTTC
TRBV24-1,.,TRBD1,TRBJ2-5,CATSDSSQGTALGTQYF,TGTGCCACCAGTGATTCCTCTCAAGGGACAGCCCTGGGGACCCAGTACTTC
TRBV5-1,once,TRBD2,TRBJ2-1,CASIRLAGEGEQFF,TGCGCCAGCATCAGACTAGCGGGAGAAGGTGAGCAGTTCTTC
TRBV3-1/TRBV3-2,.,.,TRBJ1-4,CASSQGQTYRATNEKLFF,TGTGCCAGCAGCCAAGGGCAGACTTACAGGGCAACTAATGAAAAACTGTTTTTT
TRBV29-1,.,TRBD2,TRBJ2-3,CSVGTSADTQYF,TGCAGCGTTGGGACTAGCGCAGATACGCAGTATTTT
TRBV6-1,.,TRBD2,TRBJ2-1,CASSEEQGSFLAGGRNEQFF,TGTGCCAGCAGTGAAGAGCAGGGGAGTTTCCTGGCGGGAGGGCGGAATGAGCAGTTCTTC
TRBV25-1,.,TRBD1,TRBJ1-2,CASSALDRGRNGYTF,TGTGCCAGCAGTGCCTTGGACAGGGGGCGGAATGGCTACACCTTC
TRBV11-3,.,.,TRBJ2-5,CASSLRPLWGPQETQYF,TGTGCCAGCAGCCTACGACCCCTTTGGGGGCCACAAGAGACCCAGTACTTC
TRBV19,.,.,TRBJ1-6,CARGGQPAEVRSPLHF,TGTGCCCGGGGAGGGCAGCCGGCAGAGGTTCGTTCACCCCTCCACTTT
TRBV5-1,.,.,TRBJ2-7,CASSSGQSYEQYF,TGCGCCAGCAGCTCCGGACAGTCCTACGAGCAGTACTTC
TRBV7-6,many,TRBD2,TRBJ2-1,CASSLAGTRRSGGTDEQFF,TGTGCCAGCAGCTTGGCCGGGACTAGACGATCTGGGGGGACGGATGAGCAGTTCTTC
TRBV2,.,.,TRBJ2-1,CASSEEADFPYNEQFF,TGTGCCAGCAGTGAAGAAGCGGACTTTCCCTACAATGAGCAGTTCTTC
TRBV28,.,TRBD1,TRBJ2-7,CASSLGTGGLYEQYF,TGTGCCAGCAGTTTAGGGACAGGGGGCCTCTACGAGCAGTACTTC
TRBV9,.,TRBD1,TRBJ2-6,CASSILSQGAGGANVLTF,TGTGCCAGCAGCATCCTCTCGCAGGGGGCAGGTGGGGCCAACGTCCTGACTTTC
TRBV24-1,.,TRBD1,TRBJ2-2,CATSDPAGGTGELFF,TGTGCCACCAGTGATCCCGCAGGGGGAACCGGGGAGCTGTTTTTT
TRBV10-3,.,TRBD2,TRBJ2-7,CAISESDSGGNYEQYF,TGTGCCATCAGTGAGTCGGATAGCGGGGGAAACTACGAGCAGTACTTC
TRBV2,.,.,TRBJ2-4,CASSEGLAVAKNIQYF,TGTGCCAGCAGTGAAGGGTTAGCAGTAGCCAAAAACATTCAGTACTTC
TRBV6-5,.,TRBD2,TRBJ2-3,CASSLGLAGGSTQYF,TGTGCCAGCAGTCTCGGACTAGCGGGGGGAAGTACGCAGTATTTT
TRBV11-3,.,.,TRBJ1-1,CASSLEGPTIF,TGTGCCAGCAGCTTAGAGGGCCCCACAATCTTT
TRBV6-5,once,.,TRBJ2-1,CASSTKTGAYNEQFF,TGTGCCAGCAGTACGAAGACAGGTGCCTACAATGAGCAGTTCTTC
TRBV27,.,.,TRBJ2-7,CASSLSSSIRYEQYF,TGTGCCAGCAGTTTATCGTCCAGCATCAGGTACGAGCAGTACTTC
TRBV30,once,.,TRBJ2-3,CAWSALNPGGADTQYF,TGTGCCTGGAGTGCCCTCAACCCGGGCGGGGCAGATACGCAGTATTTT